The 20 T cell receptor beta chains given below trace back to one sample, sequenced in a study of cytomegalovirus exposure and HLA in healthy donors. Researchers ran the PCR with 60 Vbeta and 13 Jbeta primers. The assay was immunoSEQ multiplex PCR, and TCRdb's table has in-frame clones only and misses some. This sample carries 110,000 to 150,000 clones, with 0.96% going to the ten biggest clones. The material sequenced was PBMCs. All receptors derive from a male donor in good health and CMV-seronegative.

The chain recombines TRBV30 with TRBJ2-5; the match to TRBD1 covers 7 bases. The CDR3 contains 16 residues. From germline, CDR1 is GTSNPN and CDR2 SVGIG (reference sequence). V shed 0 bases and J 5 bases; nucleotides not matched to a gene: 12. CDR3 amino acids: CAWSVLPGGQGETQYF. The CDR3 region has the DNA TGTGCCTGGAGTGTACTGCCAGGGGGTCAGGGGGAGACCCAGTACTTC.

The chain carries TRBV11-1 and TRBJ1-1; D perhaps matches TRBD1 (5 bases). Germline V gives CDR1 SGHAT, CDR2 FQDESV (reference sequence). CDR3 length equals 16 residues. The V end lost 5 bases, the J end lost 0 bases, and 16 bases lay between the germline ends. The CDR3 loop is CASSEYRRGLNTEAFF. The CDR3 DNA is TGTGCCAGCAGCGAATACAGACGGGGGTTGAACACTGAAGCTTTCTTT.

The chain uses TRBV9 and TRBJ1-5; D unresolved. The CDR3 spans 14 residues. Trimming left V 0 bases short and J 10 bases short, with 14 bases between. From germline, CDR1 is SGDLS and CDR2 YYNGEE. CDR3 in DNA: TGTGCCAGCAGCGTAGGGTCCACCTATAACCCCCAGCATTTT. Amino acids: CASSVGSTYNPQHF.

The gene calls are TRBV27 and TRBJ1-2, with D tentatively TRBD1 (5 bases). The CDR3 contains 11 residues. Germline V lookup: CDR1 MNHEY, CDR2 SMNVEV (reference sequence). V was trimmed by 8 bases and J by 4 bases, leaving 8 bases between them. CDR3: CASGGGYGYTF. In nucleotides, the CDR3 is TGTGCCAGCGGGGGGGGCTATGGCTACACCTTC.

The J gene is TRBJ2-2, the V gene TRBV6-5; D uncertain. The CDR3 length is 16 residues. Germline V gene lookup returns CDR1 MNHEY and CDR2 SVGAGI. V lost 0 bases and J 1 base, leaving 9 bases between the germline ends. The CDR3 spells CASSYSLQVNTGELFF. The CDR3 coding sequence is TGTGCCAGCAGTTACTCCCTCCAGGTGAACACCGGGGAGCTGTTTTTT.

The V gene is TRBV19, the J gene TRBJ2-7; 8 bases match TRBD2. The CDR3 length is 15 residues. The germline V gene has CDR1 LNHDA and CDR2 SQIVND (reference sequence). The V and J ends lost 3 bases and 6 bases, in that order; junction bases with no gene match: 10. CDR3: CASSMTSGRAGEQYF. The DNA of the CDR3 is TGTGCCAGTAGTATGACCAGCGGGAGAGCGGGCGAGCAGTACTTC.

J is TRBJ2-5 and V is TRBV28; D may be TRBD2 (5 bases). This CDR3 is 14 amino acids long. The germline CDR1 and CDR2 sequences are MDHEN and SYDVKM. V shed 2 bases and J shed 4 bases, with 11 bases lying between them. The CDR3, as DNA: TGTGCCAGCAGTTTAGGCGGGCGCAGAGAGACCCAGTACTTC. Translation gives CASSLGGRRETQYF.

The chain carries TRBV18 and TRBJ2-7; D possibly corresponds to TRBD2 (6 bases). V lost 6 bases and J 2 bases, leaving 17 bases between the germline ends. The CDR3 covers 15 residues. Germline V gene lookup returns CDR1 KGHSH and CDR2 LQKENI. CDR3 loop: CASSSGRGSTYEQYF. In nucleotides, the CDR3 is TGTGCCAGCTCTAGCGGACGGGGAAGTACCTACGAGCAGTACTTC. Variable domain in full (rest from reference TRBV18 and TRBJ2-7): NAGVMQNPRHLVRRRGQEARLRCSPMKGHSHVYWYRQLPEEGLKFMVYLQKENIIDESGMPKERFSAEFPKEGPSILRIQQVVRGDSAAYFCASSSGRGSTYEQYFGPGTRLTVT.

V is TRBV19 and J is TRBJ2-5, with 12 bases aligning to TRBD2. The CDR3 is 16 residues long. Trimming took 5 bases from V and 1 from J; bases not matched to a gene: 5. Germline V gene sequence: CDR1 LNHDA, CDR2 SQIVND (reference sequence). This CDR3 is CASSSKTSGGQETQYF. The CDR3 DNA reads as TGTGCCAGTAGTTCCAAGACTAGCGGGGGCCAAGAGACCCAGTACTTC.

The rearrangement uses TRBV30 and TRBJ2-7; 11 nucleotides match TRBD2. CDR3 length equals 15 residues. The junction had 3 bases not matched to a gene; V was cut back by 2 bases and J by 0 bases. Per the germline V gene, CDR1 is GTSNPN and CDR2 is SVGIG (reference sequence). CDR3 bases: TGTGCCTGGAGTCCGGGACTAGCGGTCTCCTACGAGCAGTACTTC. Protein product: CAWSPGLAVSYEQYF.

This chain links TRBV19 with TRBJ1-2; a possible D gene is TRBD1 (5 bases). The CDR3 totals 14 residues. Looked up from germline, CDR1 is LNHDA and CDR2 is SQIVND (reference sequence). Trimming pared 1 base from V and 8 bases from J, leaving 14 bases between. This chain's CDR3 is CASSIAGIQFGYTF. The CDR3 bases are TGTGCCAGTAGTATAGCAGGGATCCAGTTCGGCTACACCTTC.

The chain recombines TRBV7-8 with TRBJ1-5; D is unresolved. The V gene lost 0 bases and the J gene lost 4 bases, with 13 bases spanning the gap. The CDR3 has 16 residues. Germline CDR1 SGHVS, CDR2 FQNEAQ. The CDR3 protein is CASSLAGLTGNQPQHF. For the CDR3, the DNA is TGTGCCAGCAGCTTAGCGGGTTTAACGGGGAATCAGCCCCAGCATTTT.

This rearrangement joins TRBV14 to TRBJ2-6; the D is unclear. This CDR3 has 15 amino acids. V dropped 3 bases and J dropped 0 bases, with 6 bases sitting between them. In germline, CDR1 is SGHDN, CDR2 FVKESK. The CDR3 DNA follows: TGTGCCAGCAGCCATGACAACTCTGGGGCCAACGTCCTGACTTTC. It encodes CASSHDNSGANVLTF.

This chain links TRBV7-8 with TRBJ1-1, with D possibly TRBD1 on 6 matching bases. This CDR3 has 13 amino acids. Per germline, CDR1 SGHVS and CDR2 FQNEAQ. V shed 3 bases and J shed 9 bases, with 14 bases lying between them. This CDR3 reads CASSLVPGHQAFF. For the CDR3, the DNA is TGTGCCAGCAGCTTGGTTCCGGGACACCAAGCTTTCTTT.

This rearrangement joins TRBV7-9 to TRBJ1-1; TRBD1 agrees at 7 bases. The J segment lost 6 bases and the V segment lost 4 bases, leaving 14 bases of the junction unmatched. The CDR3 runs 16 residues. CDR1 and CDR2 from the germline V gene are SEHNR and FQNEAQ (reference sequence). The CDR3 coding sequence is TGTGCCAGCAGCTCTGGGCCGACAGGGAGGTCCCCTGAAGCTTTCTTT. As protein: CASSSGPTGRSPEAFF.

This chain uses TRBV30 with TRBJ1-4; weak D call: TRBD1 (6 bases). There are 16 residues in the CDR3. Trimming took off 0 bases at V and 7 bases at J, with 18 bases between the two ends. The V gene's germline CDR1 is GTSNPN and CDR2 SVGIG (reference sequence). The CDR3 loop is CAWSVRGGAVREKLFF. For the CDR3, the DNA is TGTGCCTGGAGTGTTCGGGGGGGGGCGGTTCGTGAAAAACTGTTTTTT.

The rearrangement uses TRBV7-9 and TRBJ2-4; D may be TRBD2 (7 bases). CDR3 length: 14 amino acids. CDR1 and CDR2 (germline): SEHNR, FQNEAQ (reference sequence). V lost 10 bases, J lost 8 bases, and 21 bases lay in between. CDR3 coding DNA: TGTGCCACCGACCCCTTCGGGGAGGGGGACATTCAGTACTTC. This gives the protein CATDPFGEGDIQYF.

Note on this clone: In the same sample, other DNA sequences code for this CDR3. The genes are TRBV19 and TRBJ2-7; 8 nucleotides line up with TRBD1. The CDR3 has 14 amino acids. Germline-derived CDR1 and CDR2 are LNHDA and SQIVND (reference sequence). Trimming removed 4 bases from V and 2 bases from J; junction bases left unmatched: 4. The CDR3 sequence: CASSTGTGAYEQYF. CDR3 DNA sequence: TGTGCCAGTAGTACAGGGACAGGCGCCTACGAGCAGTACTTC.

DNA for the CDR3: TGTGCCAGCAGTGAGGGACTAGCGGGAGGAGCCTACGAGCAGTACTTC. It encodes CASSEGLAGGAYEQYF. V gene TRBV6-1 combines with J gene TRBJ2-7; 15 bases match TRBD2. Germline V gene data show CDR1 as MNHNS and CDR2 as SASEGT. After removal of 3 bases from V and 2 bases from J, the junction contained 2 bases not matched to a gene. This CDR3 spans 16 amino acids.

The chain combines TRBV5-4 with TRBJ2-7; D gene ambiguous. Trimming removed 0 bases at V and 4 bases at J, with 11 bases between. This CDR3 is 14 amino acids long. CDR1 is SGHNT, CDR2 YYREEE, per germline (reference sequence). CDR3 protein: CASSLADFTYEQYF. For the CDR3, the DNA is TGTGCCAGCAGCTTGGCCGACTTTACTTACGAGCAGTACTTC.